The sequence of this T cell receptor beta chain was determined in a study of cytomegalovirus exposure and HLA in healthy donors. In regard to this clone: What it recognizes is unknown.

The V end was cut by 7 bases, the J end by 5 bases, with 7 bases between. The CDR3 totals 11 residues. Per the germline V gene, CDR1 is SGHRS and CDR2 is YFSETQ. Study observations and caveats: As was reported, the classifier diagnosed cytomegalovirus status with high specificity and sensitivity.

It was with 60 Vbeta and 13 Jbeta primers that the PCR ran. Clones were read by immunoSEQ multiplex PCR, and TCRdb kept only the in-frame ones, dropping some. Here the sample spans around 160,000 clones, over 65% being singletons. This TCR came from a man in his forties in good health and CMV-seropositive. Source material: PBMCs. This chain joins TRBV5-1 and TRBJ2-1, with D unclear. The CDR3 here is CASHKNNEQFF. Here the CDR3 DNA reads TGCGCCAGCCACAAGAACAATGAGCAGTTCTTC.